This TCR beta chain was identified in a study of blood T cell repertoires in COVID-19. Using immunoSEQ multiplex PCR, the repertoire was profiled, and TCRdb retains in-frame clones only, with some absent. The table records 130,000 or so clones, around 87% of them present only once. Germline CDR1 LGHNA, CDR2 YNFKEQ. Germline trimming cut 4 bases from V and 3 bases from J; bases unmatched to any gene: 8. This CDR3 spans 17 amino acids. The chain joins TRBV4-2 to TRBJ2-1; 11 bases are a match to TRBD2. This receptor was identified in a man between 65 and 85 years old with active COVID-19. Sequencing was carried out using peripheral blood. CDR3 in amino acids: CASSRRRGTSGYNEQFF. Here the CDR3 DNA reads TGTGCCAGCAGCCGCCGCCGGGGGACTAGCGGCTACAATGAGCAGTTCTTC.